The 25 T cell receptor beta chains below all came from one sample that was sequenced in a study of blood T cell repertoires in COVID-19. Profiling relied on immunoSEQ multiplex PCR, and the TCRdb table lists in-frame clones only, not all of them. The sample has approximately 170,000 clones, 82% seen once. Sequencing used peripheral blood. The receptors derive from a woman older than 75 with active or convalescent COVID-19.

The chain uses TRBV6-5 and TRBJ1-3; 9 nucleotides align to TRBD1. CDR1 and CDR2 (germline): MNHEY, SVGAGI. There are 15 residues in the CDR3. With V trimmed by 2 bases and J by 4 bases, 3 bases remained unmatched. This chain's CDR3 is CASSYAGTGGNTIYF. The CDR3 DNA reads TGTGCCAGCAGTTACGCCGGGACAGGGGGAAACACCATATATTTT.

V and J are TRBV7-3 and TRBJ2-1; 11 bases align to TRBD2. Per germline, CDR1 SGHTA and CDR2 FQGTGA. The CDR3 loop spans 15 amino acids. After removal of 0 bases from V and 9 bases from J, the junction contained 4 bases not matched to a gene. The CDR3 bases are TGTGCCAGCAGCTTAACTCTAGCGGGAGGAGGTGAGCAGTTCTTC. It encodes CASSLTLAGGGEQFF. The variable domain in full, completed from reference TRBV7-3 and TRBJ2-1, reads GAGVSQTPSNKVTEKGKYVELRCDPISGHTALYWYRQSLGQGPEFLIYFQGTGAADDSGLPNDRFFAVRPEGSVSTLKIQRTERGDSAVYLCASSLTLAGGGEQFFGPGTRLTVL.

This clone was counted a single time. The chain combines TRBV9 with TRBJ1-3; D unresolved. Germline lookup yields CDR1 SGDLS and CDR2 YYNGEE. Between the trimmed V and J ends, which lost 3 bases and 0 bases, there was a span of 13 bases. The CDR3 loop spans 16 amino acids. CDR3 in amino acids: CASSDIPGASGNTIYF. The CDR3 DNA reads TGTGCCAGCAGCGATATTCCGGGTGCCTCTGGAAACACCATATATTTT.

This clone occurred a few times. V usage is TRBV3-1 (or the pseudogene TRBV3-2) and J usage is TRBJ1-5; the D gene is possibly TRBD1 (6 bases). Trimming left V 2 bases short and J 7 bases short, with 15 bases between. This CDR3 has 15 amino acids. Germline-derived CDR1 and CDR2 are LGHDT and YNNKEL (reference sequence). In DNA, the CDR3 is TGTGCCAGCAGCCAACACACAGGGTCGGGGCAGCCCCAGCATTTT. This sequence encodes CASSQHTGSGQPQHF.

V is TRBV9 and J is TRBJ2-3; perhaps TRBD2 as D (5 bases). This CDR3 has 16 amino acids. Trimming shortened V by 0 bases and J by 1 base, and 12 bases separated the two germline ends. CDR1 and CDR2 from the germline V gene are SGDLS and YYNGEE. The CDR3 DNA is TGTGCCAGCAGCGTAGTAGGAGGCGGTGGCACAGATACGCAGTATTTT. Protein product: CASSVVGGGGTDTQYF.

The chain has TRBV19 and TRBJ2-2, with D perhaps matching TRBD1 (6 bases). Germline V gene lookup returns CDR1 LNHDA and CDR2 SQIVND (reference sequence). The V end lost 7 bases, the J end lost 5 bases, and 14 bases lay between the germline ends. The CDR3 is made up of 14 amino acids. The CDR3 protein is CASMRGIGTGELFF. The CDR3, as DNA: TGTGCCAGTATGAGGGGGATCGGAACCGGGGAGCTGTTTTTT.

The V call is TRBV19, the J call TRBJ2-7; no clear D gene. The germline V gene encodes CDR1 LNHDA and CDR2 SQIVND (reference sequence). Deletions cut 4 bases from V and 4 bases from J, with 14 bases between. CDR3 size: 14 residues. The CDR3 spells CASSTFRPRYEQYF. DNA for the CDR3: TGTGCCAGTAGTACGTTCCGGCCGAGGTACGAGCAGTACTTC.

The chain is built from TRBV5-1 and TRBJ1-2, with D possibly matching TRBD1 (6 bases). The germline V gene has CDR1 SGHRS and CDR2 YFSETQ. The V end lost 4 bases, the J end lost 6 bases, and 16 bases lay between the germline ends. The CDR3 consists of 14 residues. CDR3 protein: CASSPGQPKDGYTF. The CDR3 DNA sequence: TGCGCCAGCAGCCCGGGACAACCAAAGGATGGCTACACCTTC. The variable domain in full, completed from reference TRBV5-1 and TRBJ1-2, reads KAGVTQTPRYLIKTRGQQVTLSCSPISGHRSVSWYQQTPGQGLQFLFEYFSETQRNKGNFPGRFSGRQFSNSRSEMNVSTLELGDSALYLCASSPGQPKDGYTFGSGTRLTVV.

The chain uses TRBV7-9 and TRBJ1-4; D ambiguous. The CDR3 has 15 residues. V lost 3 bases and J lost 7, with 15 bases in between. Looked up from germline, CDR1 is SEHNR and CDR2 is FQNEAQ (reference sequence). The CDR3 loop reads CASSFDLNEGEKLFF. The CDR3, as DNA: TGTGCCAGCAGCTTCGACCTAAATGAGGGTGAAAAACTGTTTTTT. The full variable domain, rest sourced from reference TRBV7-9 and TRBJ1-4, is DTGVSQNPRHKITKRGQNVTFRCDPISEHNRLYWYRQTLGQGPEFLTYFQNEAQLEKSRLLSDRFSAERPKGSFSTLEIQRTEQGDSAMYLCASSFDLNEGEKLFFGSGTQLSVL.

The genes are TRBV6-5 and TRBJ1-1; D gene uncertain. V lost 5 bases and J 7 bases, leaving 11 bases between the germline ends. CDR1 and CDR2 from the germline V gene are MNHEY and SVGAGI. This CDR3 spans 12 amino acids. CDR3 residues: CASSRKTDEAFF. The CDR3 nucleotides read TGTGCCAGCAGTCGTAAAACAGATGAAGCTTTCTTT.

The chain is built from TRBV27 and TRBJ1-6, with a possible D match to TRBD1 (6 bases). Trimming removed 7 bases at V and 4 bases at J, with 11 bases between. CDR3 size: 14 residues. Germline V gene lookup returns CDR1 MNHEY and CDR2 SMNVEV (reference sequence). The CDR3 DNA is TGTGCCAGCACCCCGGACAGATATAATTCACCCCTCCACTTT. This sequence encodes CASTPDRYNSPLHF.

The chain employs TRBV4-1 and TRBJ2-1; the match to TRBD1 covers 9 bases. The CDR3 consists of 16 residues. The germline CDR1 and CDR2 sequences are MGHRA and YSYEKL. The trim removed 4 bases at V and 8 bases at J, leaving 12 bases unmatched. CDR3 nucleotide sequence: TGCGCCAGCAGCCGGCTCTACGGGACAGGGAACCATGAGCAGTTCTTC. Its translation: CASSRLYGTGNHEQFF.

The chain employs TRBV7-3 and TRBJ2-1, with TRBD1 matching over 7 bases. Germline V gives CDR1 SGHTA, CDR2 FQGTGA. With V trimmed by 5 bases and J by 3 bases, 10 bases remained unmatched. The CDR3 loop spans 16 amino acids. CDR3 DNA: TGTGCCAGCAGCCTCCCTGAGACAGGGCTCTACAATGAGCAGTTCTTC. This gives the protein CASSLPETGLYNEQFF.

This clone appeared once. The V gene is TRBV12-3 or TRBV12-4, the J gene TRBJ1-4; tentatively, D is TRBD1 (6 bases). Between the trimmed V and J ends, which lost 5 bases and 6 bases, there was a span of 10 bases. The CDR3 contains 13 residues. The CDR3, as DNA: TGTGCCAGCAGTAGGGGGTTCTATGAAAAACTGTTTTTT. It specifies CASSRGFYEKLFF.

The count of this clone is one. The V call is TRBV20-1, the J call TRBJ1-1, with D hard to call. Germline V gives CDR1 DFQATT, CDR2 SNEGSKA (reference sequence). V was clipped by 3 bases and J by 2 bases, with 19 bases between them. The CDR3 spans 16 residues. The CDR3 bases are TGCAGTGCTAGTTTCGGGTCGCTTCTTCAAAACACTGAAGCTTTCTTT. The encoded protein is CSASFGSLLQNTEAFF.

The CDR3 region is CASSANRAPGYGYTF. DNA for the CDR3: TGTGCCAGCAGTGCAAACAGGGCCCCGGGCTATGGCTACACCTTC. The chain joins TRBV2 to TRBJ1-2; D perhaps matches TRBD1 (6 bases). Germline lookup yields CDR1 SNHLY and CDR2 FYNNEI. The CDR3 covers 15 residues. The V end was cut by 4 bases, the J end by 4 bases, with 16 bases between.

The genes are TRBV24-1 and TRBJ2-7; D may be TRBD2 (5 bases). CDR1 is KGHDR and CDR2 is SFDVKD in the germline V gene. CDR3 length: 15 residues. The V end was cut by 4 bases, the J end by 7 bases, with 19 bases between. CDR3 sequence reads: CATSDAMTVPGEQYF. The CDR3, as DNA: TGTGCCACCAGTGACGCGATGACTGTCCCGGGGGAGCAGTACTTC.

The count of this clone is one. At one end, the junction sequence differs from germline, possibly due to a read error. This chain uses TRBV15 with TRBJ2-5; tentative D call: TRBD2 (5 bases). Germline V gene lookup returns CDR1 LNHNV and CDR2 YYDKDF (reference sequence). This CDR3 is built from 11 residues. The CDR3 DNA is TGTGCCACCAGCAGAGATACGGGATTGAACTTC. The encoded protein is CATSRDTGLNF.

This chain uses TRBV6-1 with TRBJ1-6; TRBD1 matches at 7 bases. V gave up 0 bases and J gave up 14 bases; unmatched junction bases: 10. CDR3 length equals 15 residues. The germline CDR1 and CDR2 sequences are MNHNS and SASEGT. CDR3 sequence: CASSEARGGPWALHF. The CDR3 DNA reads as TGTGCCAGCAGTGAAGCGAGAGGGGGCCCTTGGGCCCTCCACTTT.

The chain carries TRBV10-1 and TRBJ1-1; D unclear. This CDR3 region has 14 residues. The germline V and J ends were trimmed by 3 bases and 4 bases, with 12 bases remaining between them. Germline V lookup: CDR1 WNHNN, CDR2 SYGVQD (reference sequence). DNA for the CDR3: TGCGCCAGCAGTGACGCGGGGAGAGGCACTGAAGCTTTCTTT. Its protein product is CASSDAGRGTEAFF.

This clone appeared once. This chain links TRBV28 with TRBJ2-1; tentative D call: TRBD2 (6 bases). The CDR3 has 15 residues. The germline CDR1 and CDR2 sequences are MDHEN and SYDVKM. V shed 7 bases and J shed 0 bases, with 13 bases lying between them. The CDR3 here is CASTNSGSSYNEQFF. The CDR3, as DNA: TGTGCCAGCACCAATAGCGGTAGCTCCTACAATGAGCAGTTCTTC.

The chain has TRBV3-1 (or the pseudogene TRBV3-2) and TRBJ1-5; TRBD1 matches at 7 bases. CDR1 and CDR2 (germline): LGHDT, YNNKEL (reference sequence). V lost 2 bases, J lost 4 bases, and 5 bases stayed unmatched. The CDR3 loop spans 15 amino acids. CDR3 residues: CASSQRGQMNQPQHF. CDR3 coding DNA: TGTGCCAGCAGCCAAAGGGGACAGATGAATCAGCCCCAGCATTTT.

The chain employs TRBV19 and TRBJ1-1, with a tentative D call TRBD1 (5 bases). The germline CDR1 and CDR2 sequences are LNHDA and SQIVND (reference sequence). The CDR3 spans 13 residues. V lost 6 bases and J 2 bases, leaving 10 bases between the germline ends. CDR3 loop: CASRGHGNTEAFF. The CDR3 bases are TGTGCCAGTAGGGGGCACGGTAACACTGAAGCTTTCTTT.

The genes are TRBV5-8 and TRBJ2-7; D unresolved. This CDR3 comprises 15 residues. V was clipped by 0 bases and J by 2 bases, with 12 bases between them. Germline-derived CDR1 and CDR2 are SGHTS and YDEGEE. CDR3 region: CASSLGFPSTYEQYF. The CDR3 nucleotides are TGTGCCAGCAGCTTGGGTTTCCCGAGTACCTACGAGCAGTACTTC.

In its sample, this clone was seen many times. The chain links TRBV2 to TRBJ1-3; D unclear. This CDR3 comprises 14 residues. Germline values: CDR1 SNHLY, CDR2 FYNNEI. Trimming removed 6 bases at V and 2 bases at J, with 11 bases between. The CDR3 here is CASSASTAGNTIYF. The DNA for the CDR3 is TGTGCCAGCAGCGCGAGCACAGCTGGAAACACCATATATTTT. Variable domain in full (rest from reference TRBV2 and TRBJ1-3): EPEVTQTPSHQVTQMGQEVILRCVPISNHLYFYWYRQILGQKVEFLVSFYNNEISEKSEIFDDQFSVERPDGSNFTLKIRSTKLEDSAMYFCASSASTAGNTIYFGEGSWLTVV.